This paragraph covers one T cell receptor (beta chain) sequence. The antigen is not known. The data stem from a study of cytomegalovirus exposure and HLA in healthy donors. TCRdb keeps only in-frame clones here, not all; method: immunoSEQ multiplex PCR. There are 150,000 to 200,000 clones in the sample; roughly 77% occur only once, and 0.95% to 1.5% lies in the top ten. The germline V gene encodes CDR1 SNHLY and CDR2 FYNNEI. The V gene end was trimmed by 4 bases and the J gene end by 12 bases; junction bases not matched to a gene: 10. This CDR3 region has 14 residues. Study-level findings and limits: The dataset shows that most TCR sequences were rare, while some public TCRs occurred in many donors. In vitro checks showed that three CMV-associated chains really do target CMV antigens. Overall, 164 TCR beta chains were annotated as cytomegalovirus-associated.

The donors were members of the roughly 120-subject validation cohort (separate from the approximately 670-subject first cohort). The specimen sequenced was PBMCs. This sequence joins TRBV2 and TRBJ2-1, with 9 bases that match TRBD1. This TCR derives from a woman in her thirties in good health and CMV-seronegative. The CDR3 region is CASSVGQGPSSQFF. CDR3 DNA: TGTGCCAGCAGTGTAGGACAGGGGCCCTCTTCGCAGTTCTTC.